The 26 T cell receptor beta chains in this list originate from one sample, sequenced in a study of T cell repertoires in ileal Crohn's disease (dated by TCRdb to about 2019). To prepare the library, the immunoSEQ multiplex PCR assay was applied. The table comes from immuneACCESS by way of TCRdb, which keeps in-frame sequences with V and J called. Part of the clones is missing from these tables; in studies checked, under half for an unresolved V gene and the rest for unknown reasons. This sample comprises 8,000 or so clones, about three quarters of them detected only once. The top ten clones comprise roughly 8.9% of the sample. Sequencing was carried out using ileal tissue. The receptors come from an adult with Crohn's disease.

This sequence joins TRBV19 and TRBJ2-3; 8 bases map to TRBD1. The V gene's germline CDR1 is LNHDA and CDR2 SQIVND (reference sequence). The CDR3 is made up of 12 amino acids. The V and J ends lost 8 bases and 11 bases, in that order; junction bases with no gene match: 9. The CDR3 sequence is CASLGQAGGQYF. The CDR3 DNA reads TGTGCCAGTCTGGGACAGGCCGGGGGGCAGTATTTT.

The chain carries TRBV7-3 and TRBJ1-1; D may be TRBD1 (5 bases). V dropped 4 bases and J dropped 6 bases, with 12 bases sitting between them. Germline V gene data show CDR1 as SGHTA and CDR2 as FQGTGA. CDR3 length: 13 residues. CDR3 in amino acids: CASSSRARAEAFF. For the CDR3, the DNA is TGTGCCAGCAGCTCCAGGGCAAGGGCTGAAGCTTTCTTT.

This clone was detected once. The chain recombines TRBV13 with TRBJ1-2, with TRBD1 matching over 10 bases. The CDR3 is made up of 15 amino acids. The trim removed 5 bases at V and 2 bases at J, leaving 5 bases unmatched. Germline CDR1 is PRHDT and CDR2 is FYEKMQ (reference sequence). In DNA form, the CDR3 reads TGTGCCAGCAGCCGGGGACAGGGGACGAACTATGGCTACACCTTC. The encoded protein is CASSRGQGTNYGYTF.

The chain carries TRBV7-2 and TRBJ2-3, with TRBD2 identical over 11 bases. The trim removed 3 bases at V and 2 bases at J, leaving 4 bases unmatched. The CDR3 runs to 16 residues. Per the germline V gene, CDR1 is SGHTA and CDR2 is FQGNSA. DNA of the CDR3: TGTGCCAGCAGCTTGGCTAGCGGGGGGTTCACAGATACGCAGTATTTT. It translates to CASSLASGGFTDTQYF.

The chain recombines TRBV4-2 with TRBJ2-1; 13 bases are shared with TRBD2. Germline CDR1 and CDR2: LGHNA and YNFKEQ. V shed 4 bases and J 8 bases; nucleotides not matched to a gene: 5. CDR3 length: 15 residues. The CDR3 reads CASSLPTSGGHEQFF. CDR3 nucleotide sequence: TGTGCCAGCAGCCTCCCGACTAGCGGGGGGCATGAGCAGTTCTTC.

This rearrangement joins TRBV2 to TRBJ2-1; D remains ambiguous. Per the germline V gene, CDR1 is SNHLY and CDR2 is FYNNEI. CDR3 length: 17 residues. The ends were cut back, 3 bases at V and 7 bases at J, with 22 bases in the middle. The CDR3 DNA is TGTGCCAGCAGTGACCCCACCCCGAGGCTGAATCGGAATGAGCAGTTCTTC. It specifies CASSDPTPRLNRNEQFF.

V is TRBV19 and J is TRBJ1-5, with D possibly matching TRBD1 (5 bases). With 4 bases removed from V and 0 bases from J, the gap between germline ends came to 7 bases. CDR1 is LNHDA, CDR2 SQIVND, per germline (reference sequence). The CDR3 length is 14 residues. The CDR3, as DNA: TGTGCCAGTAGTAAGACAGTTAGCAATCAGCCCCAGCATTTT. It specifies CASSKTVSNQPQHF.

CDR3 sequence (DNA): TGTGCCAGCACCCTCGGCCTGGGGAGCGCAGATACGCAGTATTTT. This codes for CASTLGLGSADTQYF. The chain is built from TRBV5-4 and TRBJ2-3, with D maybe TRBD2 (5 bases). Trimming pared 6 bases from V and 4 bases from J, leaving 18 bases between. The germline gives CDR1 SGHNT, CDR2 YYREEE (reference sequence). The CDR3 consists of 15 residues.

A few counts support this clone. This chain links TRBV7-9 with TRBJ1-4; D gene unclear. CDR1 SEHNR and CDR2 FQNEAQ come from the germline V gene (reference sequence). This CDR3 is built from 16 residues. V lost 6 bases and J lost 5, with 19 bases in between. In DNA, the CDR3 is TGTGCCAGCAGTATTTTTCTTCCCTGGCAGAATGAAAAACTGTTTTTT. Translating it yields CASSIFLPWQNEKLFF.

This clone appeared once. The chain has TRBV7-9 and TRBJ1-4; D is unclear. The CDR3 runs to 14 residues. Deletions cut 7 bases from V and 1 base from J, with 10 bases between. The germline gives CDR1 SEHNR, CDR2 FQNEAQ (reference sequence). The CDR3 bases are TGTGCCAGCACCTCCACCGGAACTAATGAAAAACTGTTTTTT. It encodes CASTSTGTNEKLFF.

This CDR3 is CASSEYSGNTIYF. The CDR3 DNA reads TGTGCCAGCAGTGAGTACTCTGGAAACACCATATATTTT. The rearrangement links TRBV2 to TRBJ1-3; D gene uncertain. Trimming stripped 3 bases from V and 0 bases from J, with 3 bases between. Germline V gene sequence: CDR1 SNHLY, CDR2 FYNNEI. The CDR3 contains 13 residues. The entire variable domain, with the rest obtained from reference TRBV2 and TRBJ1-3, is as follows: EPEVTQTPSHQVTQMGQEVILRCVPISNHLYFYWYRQILGQKVEFLVSFYNNEISEKSEIFDDQFSVERPDGSNFTLKIRSTKLEDSAMYFCASSEYSGNTIYFGEGSWLTVV.

Relative to its sample, this clone is medium-sized. Other DNA sequences of this sample code for an identical CDR3. V gene TRBV5-4 combines with J gene TRBJ1-4, with 8 bases aligning to TRBD1. Losses at the gene ends were 3 bases for V and 3 bases for J; bases not matched to a gene: 4. The CDR3 loop spans 15 amino acids. Germline V gene sequence: CDR1 SGHNT, CDR2 YYREEE (reference sequence). CDR3 residues: CASSSQGAANEKLFF. The DNA for the CDR3 is TGTGCCAGCAGCTCTCAGGGGGCAGCTAATGAAAAACTGTTTTTT.

J is TRBJ2-5 and V is TRBV20-1; tentatively, D is TRBD1 (5 bases). The CDR3 runs 11 residues. Germline CDR1 reads DFQATT; CDR2 reads SNEGSKA (reference sequence). The CDR3 DNA reads TGCACCCAGGGCAAGGGGGAGACCCAGTACTTC. Translated: CTQGKGETQYF.

A few counts support this clone. CDR3 nucleotides: TGTGCCAGCAGCCCCACAGGAAGGGCGGCCCCTGAAGCTTTCTTT. Translated, it gives CASSPTGRAAPEAFF. The chain recombines TRBV7-8 with TRBJ1-1; TRBD1 might be the D (5 bases). The V gene lost 5 bases and the J gene lost 6 bases, with 19 bases spanning the gap. CDR3 length: 15 amino acids. Germline assignment: CDR1 SGHVS and CDR2 FQNEAQ.

The chain combines TRBV19 with TRBJ2-5, with 11 bases matching TRBD1. This CDR3 has 14 amino acids. V dropped 5 bases and J dropped 4; count of bases not matched to a gene: 3. The germline gives CDR1 LNHDA, CDR2 SQIVND (reference sequence). The CDR3 protein is CASSPGTGGETQYF. Written as DNA, the CDR3 is TGTGCCAGTAGTCCCGGGACAGGGGGAGAGACCCAGTACTTC.

This clone was counted a single time. The chain recombines TRBV18 with TRBJ1-1; possibly TRBD1 for D (5 bases). V was shortened by 2 bases and J by 5 bases, with 15 bases between the two germline ends. This CDR3 region has 15 residues. CDR1 and CDR2 from the germline V gene are KGHSH and LQKENI. DNA of the CDR3: TGTGCCAGCTCACCAGTTTTTGGGCAGGGTACTGAAGCTTTCTTT. This gives the protein CASSPVFGQGTEAFF.

The chain uses TRBV28 and TRBJ2-5; 10 nucleotides line up with TRBD1. V shed 0 bases and J 3 bases; nucleotides not matched to a gene: 1. Germline V gene sequence: CDR1 MDHEN, CDR2 SYDVKM. This CDR3 spans 15 amino acids. CDR3 protein: CASSLWGTGEETQYF. Written as DNA, the CDR3 is TGTGCCAGCAGTTTATGGGGGACAGGGGAAGAGACCCAGTACTTC.

This clone has only one observation. The V call is TRBV29-1, the J call TRBJ1-2, with unresolved D. CDR3 size: 12 residues. CDR1 and CDR2 from the germline V gene are SQVTM and ANQGSEA. V was shortened by 6 bases and J by 4 bases, with 12 bases between the two germline ends. As DNA, the CDR3 is TGCAGCGTGCGGGCGCAAGGCTATGGCTACACCTTC. Amino acids: CSVRAQGYGYTF.

This chain uses TRBV7-6 with TRBJ1-2; TRBD1 matches at 7 bases. The CDR3 covers 16 residues. CDR1 is SGHVS, CDR2 FNYEAQ, per germline. The V gene end was trimmed by 0 bases and the J gene end by 4 bases; junction bases not matched to a gene: 8. The CDR3 loop is CASSLAGRGLSYGYTF. The CDR3 bases are TGTGCCAGCAGCTTAGCGGGCAGGGGGTTGAGCTATGGCTACACCTTC. Looking up the rest from reference TRBV7-6 and TRBJ1-2 gives the full variable domain: GAGVSQSPRYKVTKRGQDVALRCDPISGHVSLYWYRQALGQGPEFLTYFNYEAQQDKSGLPNDRFSAERPEGSISTLTIQRTEQRDSAMYRCASSLAGRGLSYGYTFGSGTRLTVV.

In nucleotides, the CDR3 is TGTGCCAGCAGCTTGATGACAGGGCAAGTCACTGAAGCTTTCTTT. Encoded protein: CASSLMTGQVTEAFF. V gene TRBV5-6 combines with J gene TRBJ1-1, with 7 positions matching TRBD1. The CDR3 extends over 15 amino acids. The ends lost 1 base at V and 4 bases at J; junction bases unmatched: 7. The germline V gene has CDR1 SGHDT and CDR2 YYEEEE.

This clone came up a few times. The rearrangement joins TRBV27 to TRBJ2-7; D is undetermined. The CDR3 has 14 amino acids. V shed 2 bases and J shed 0 bases, with 8 bases lying between them. Germline CDR1 and CDR2: MNHEY and SMNVEV (reference sequence). The CDR3 region has the DNA TGTGCCAGCAGTTTAGCCCCGAGCTCCTACGAGCAGTACTTC. Its protein is CASSLAPSSYEQYF.

J is TRBJ2-7 and V is TRBV29-1; 10 bases line up with TRBD1. CDR1 is SQVTM, CDR2 ANQGSEA, per germline. The CDR3 length is 17 residues. V trimming: 0 bases; J trimming: 1 base; junction bases outside the gene matches: 9. The CDR3 sequence is CSVEEGTGDFNSYEQYF. The DNA of the CDR3 is TGCAGCGTTGAAGAAGGGACAGGGGACTTTAATTCCTACGAGCAGTACTTC.

Sample share makes this clone medium-sized. The chain has TRBV7-5 and TRBJ1-6. TRBV7-5 is designated a pseudogene. This CDR3 comprises 17 residues. The CDR3 protein is CARSLGVIASYNSPLHF. The CDR3 DNA is TGTGCCAGAAGCTTAGGTGTCATAGCGTCCTATAATTCACCCCTCCACTTT.

The rearrangement links TRBV9 to TRBJ2-5; 9 nucleotides align to TRBD1. J was trimmed by 2 bases and V by 4 bases; bases with no gene match: 6. The germline V gene encodes CDR1 SGDLS and CDR2 YYNGEE. There are 15 residues in the CDR3. The CDR3: CASSPSDRGQETQYF. The DNA of the CDR3 is TGTGCCAGCAGCCCTTCAGACAGGGGGCAAGAGACCCAGTACTTC.

The V and J genes are TRBV6-4 and TRBJ2-1, with 10 positions matching TRBD2. Germline trimming cut 0 bases from V and 8 bases from J; bases unmatched to any gene: 4. The CDR3 has 15 amino acids. CDR1 and CDR2 from the germline V gene are MRHNA and SNTAGT. The CDR3 reads CASSDSASGGDEQFF. The CDR3 region has the DNA TGTGCCAGCAGTGACTCCGCTAGCGGGGGAGATGAGCAGTTCTTC.

V gene TRBV30 combines with J gene TRBJ2-7; the D gene is possibly TRBD2 (6 bases). The CDR3 has 12 amino acids. V was trimmed by 4 bases and J by 1 base, leaving 8 bases between them. Germline CDR1 reads GTSNPN; CDR2 reads SVGIG (reference sequence). The CDR3 sequence is CAWKRVSYEQYF. The CDR3, as DNA: TGTGCCTGGAAGCGGGTTTCCTACGAGCAGTACTTC.